Listed below are T cell receptor beta chains from one sample, sequenced in a study of identical twins. MiXCR, applied by TCRdb to the 5' RACE reads, yields one record per CDR3 protein. The sample lists 600,000 to 800,000 distinct CDR3 sequences; 21% were seen once. The data were also submitted as part of a second study, on T cells expressing NK-cell markers.

The sequenced sample was PBMCs. These TCRs come from a woman aged 18-29 years in good health. CDR3s include the opening cysteine and the closing phenylalanine or tryptophan. D genes are given only for firm matches. Size tells how often a clone was seen (once, few, many) or the class of an expanded clone, and some rows leave it out.

clone size	V gene	D gene	J gene	CDR3 protein
few	TRBV6-1	TRBD2	TRBJ2-5	CASSEGNLGGETQYF
-	TRBV11-1	TRBD1	TRBJ2-7	CASSSLRTTETGNTYEQYF
few	TRBV27	-	TRBJ1-2	CASWDPNYGYTF
-	TRBV11-2	TRBD1	-	CASSSAAGTGSTTQFF
few	TRBV18	TRBD2	TRBJ2-1	CASHPAGLYNEQFF
-	TRBV7-9	-	TRBJ2-6	CASSFDPGNVLTF
-	TRBV19	TRBD1	TRBJ1-1	CASSNGQGLGNTEAFF
few	TRBV3-1	TRBD2	TRBJ2-2	CASSPNGLVSGELFF
-	TRBV12-3/TRBV12-4	TRBD1	TRBJ2-7	CASRLTGQGTYEQYF
-	TRBV12-3/TRBV12-4	-	TRBJ2-7	CASSLNGNYEQYF
-	TRBV7-2	-	TRBJ2-3	CASSLGQLPSTDTQYF
-	TRBV15	TRBD2	TRBJ2-7	CATSRGPAGEAYEQYF